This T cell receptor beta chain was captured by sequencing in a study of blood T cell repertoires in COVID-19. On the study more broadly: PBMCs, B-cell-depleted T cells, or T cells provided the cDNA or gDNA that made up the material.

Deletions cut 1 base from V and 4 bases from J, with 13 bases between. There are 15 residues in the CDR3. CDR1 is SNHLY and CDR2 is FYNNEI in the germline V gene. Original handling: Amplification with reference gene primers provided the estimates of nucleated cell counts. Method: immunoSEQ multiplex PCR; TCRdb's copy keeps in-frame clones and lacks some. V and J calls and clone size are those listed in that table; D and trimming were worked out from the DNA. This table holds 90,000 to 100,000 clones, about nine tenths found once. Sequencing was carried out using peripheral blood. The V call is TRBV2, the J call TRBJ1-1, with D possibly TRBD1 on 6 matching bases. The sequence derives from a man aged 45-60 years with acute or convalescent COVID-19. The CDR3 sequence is CASSEGGGLSTEAFF. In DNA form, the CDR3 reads TGTGCCAGCAGTGAAGGGGGGGGCCTGAGCACTGAAGCTTTCTTT.